This TCR beta chain was documented in a study of CD8 T cells in Susac syndrome. cDNA came from roughly 0.53 to 1 ug RNA primed by random hexamers. Amplification of TCR beta CDR3 by immunoSEQ multiplex PCR spanned 54 Vbeta and 13 Jbeta. TCRdb independently ran MiXCR on the immunoSEQ multiplex PCR reads; one entry per CDR3 protein. The sample lists about 120,000 distinct CDR3 sequences, around 90% occurring once. Per germline, CDR1 LGHNA and CDR2 YNFKEQ. CDR3 length equals 16 residues. V lost 2 bases to trimming and J lost 10 bases, with 21 bases between them. TCR beta from blood CD8+ and CD4+ T cells was sequenced. Negative isolation was applied to CD8+ and CD4+ T cells, and FACS enrichment was applied to TEMRA cells.

The origin of this receptor is a human donor in good health. V and J are TRBV4-2 and TRBJ2-1; D is perhaps TRBD2 (6 bases). The sample consisted of CD8+ T cells from PBMCs. As DNA, the CDR3 is TGTGCCAGCAGCCAACCGGAAGCGGGTCCCTCGAGAGAGCAGTTCTTC. It translates to CASSQPEAGPSREQFF.